Listed here is a single T cell receptor (beta chain). These data come from a study of shared clonotypes between healthy human individuals. Study as a whole: Researchers assigned three CD4 naive, three CD4 memory, two CD8 naive and one CD8 memory plate to each donor.

Profiling relied on immunoSEQ multiplex PCR, and the TCRdb table lists in-frame clones only, not all of them. The data hold about 690,000 clones, with 80% to 95% observed a single time. All donors qualified as healthy HIV-negative adults and had experienced no recent acute infections or vaccinations. Germline V gene sequence: CDR1 SGHRS, CDR2 YFSETQ. This CDR3 spans 16 amino acids. V was cut by 4 bases and J by 0 bases, with 14 bases left in between. The sample consisted of memory CD8+ T cells from PBMCs. The subset here: CD45RO+ cells pooled with CCR7-negative TemRA cells. The chain has TRBV5-1 and TRBJ2-1; unclear D gene. The clonotype was recovered from a man aged 18 to 29 in good health. Some clones in this sample may be carry-over from other donors' samples. The CDR3 DNA reads TGCGCCAGCAGCCCCACGCCGATCCCCTCCTACAATGAGCAGTTCTTC. It specifies CASSPTPIPSYNEQFF.